Shown below are 30 T cell receptor beta chains from a single sample sequenced in a study of T cell responses to AZD1222 COVID-19 vaccine. Profiling relied on immunoSEQ multiplex PCR, and the TCRdb table lists in-frame clones only, not all of them. The table includes fewer than 110,000 clones, around 89% detected once. The sequencing here drew on peripheral blood, taken on day 0 of AZD1222 vaccination. These receptors were collected from an adult in good health.

The chain links TRBV23-1 to TRBJ2-7; D possibly corresponds to TRBD2 (6 bases). TRBV23-1 is flagged as an ORF with uncertain function. Trimming removed 0 bases from V and 3 bases from J, with 18 bases in between. The CDR3 runs 17 residues. The chain's CDR3 is CASSQSRSGEVLYEQYF. The CDR3 DNA reads as TGCGCCAGCAGTCAATCGAGGTCGGGGGAGGTTCTCTACGAGCAGTACTTC.

The chain employs TRBV11-2 and TRBJ1-2; D is ambiguous. Germline values: CDR1 SGHAT, CDR2 FQNNGV. V gave up 0 bases and J gave up 6 bases, with 11 bases separating them. This CDR3 spans 14 amino acids. The CDR3 sequence is CASSLESGRDGYTF. CDR3 bases: TGTGCCAGCAGCTTAGAGAGCGGACGGGATGGCTACACCTTC.

The genes are TRBV5-1 and TRBJ1-3; TRBD1 might be the D (5 bases). The CDR3 is 14 amino acids. Per germline, CDR1 SGHRS and CDR2 YFSETQ. V was trimmed by 2 bases and J by 2 bases, leaving 8 bases between them. The CDR3 is CASSFRGAGNTIYF. The DNA for the CDR3 is TGCGCCAGCAGCTTTAGAGGGGCTGGAAACACCATATATTTT.

The V gene is TRBV30, the J gene TRBJ1-3; TRBD1 aligns across 7 bases. CDR1 is GTSNPN and CDR2 is SVGIG in the germline V gene (reference sequence). Unmatched junction bases numbered 6, after V lost 3 bases and J lost 4 bases. This CDR3 contains 14 residues. CDR3 region: CAWRQTGNGNTIYF. The DNA of the CDR3 is TGTGCCTGGAGGCAGACAGGGAACGGAAACACCATATATTTT.

The rearrangement uses TRBV28 and TRBJ2-5, with D uncertain. V shed 5 bases and J shed 5 bases, with 21 bases lying between them. CDR3 size: 16 residues. Germline V gene data show CDR1 as MDHEN and CDR2 as SYDVKM. CDR3 residues: CASSNFGTILVETQYF. CDR3 in DNA: TGTGCCAGCAGTAATTTCGGAACAATTCTTGTGGAGACCCAGTACTTC.

The V gene is TRBV5-1, the J gene TRBJ2-1; D gene unclear. V was trimmed by 0 bases and J by 15 bases, leaving 13 bases between them. CDR1 is SGHRS, CDR2 YFSETQ, per germline. The CDR3 sequence is 12 residues long. In DNA, the CDR3 is TGCGCCAGCAGCTTGGCCGGTGTTTCGGCGTTCTTC. Its translation: CASSLAGVSAFF.

J is TRBJ2-2 and V is TRBV10-3, with D maybe TRBD1 (6 bases). The V end was cut by 0 bases, the J end by 1 base, with 12 bases between. The CDR3 totals 17 residues. Germline values: CDR1 ENHRY, CDR2 SYGVKD. The CDR3 region has the DNA TGTGCCATCAGTGAGTCCACCCCGGGACAGAACACCGGGGAGCTGTTTTTT. It is translated as CAISESTPGQNTGELFF.

The chain recombines TRBV29-1 with TRBJ1-5; D gene unclear. The germline V gene encodes CDR1 SQVTM and CDR2 ANQGSEA. Trimming left V 5 bases short and J 3 bases short, with 8 bases between. The CDR3 runs 12 residues. Here the CDR3 reads CSVRNTNQPQHF. The DNA of the CDR3 is TGCAGCGTTCGGAACACCAATCAGCCCCAGCATTTT.

The rearrangement joins TRBV3-1 (or the pseudogene TRBV3-2) to TRBJ2-1, with 9 bases aligning to TRBD2. Trimming removed 0 bases from V and 6 bases from J; junction bases left unmatched: 9. Looked up from germline, CDR1 is LGHDT and CDR2 is YNNKEL (reference sequence). CDR3 length: 17 residues. The CDR3 here is CASSQDLIAGVPNEQFF. In DNA, the CDR3 is TGTGCCAGCAGCCAAGACCTGATAGCGGGAGTCCCCAATGAGCAGTTCTTC.

This chain joins TRBV5-1 and TRBJ1-5, with 7 nucleotides matching TRBD1. Trimming at V came to 0 bases and at J to 5 bases, leaving 5 bases not matched to a gene. The CDR3 loop spans 15 amino acids. Looked up from germline, CDR1 is SGHRS and CDR2 is YFSETQ. The CDR3 coding sequence is TGCGCCAGCAGCTTGGGTGGACAGGCGCATCAGCCCCAGCATTTT. It codes for CASSLGGQAHQPQHF.

This clone was counted a single time. This chain links TRBV28 with TRBJ1-4; 8 bases map to TRBD1. Trimming cost V 5 bases and J 7 bases; bases outside gene matches: 6. The length of the CDR3 is 14 residues. CDR1 is MDHEN, CDR2 SYDVKM, per germline. CDR3 residues: CASSSQGAGEKLFF. CDR3 DNA: TGTGCCAGCAGTAGCCAGGGGGCGGGTGAAAAACTGTTTTTT.

This clone was recorded only once. This sequence joins TRBV5-1 and TRBJ1-1; TRBD1 aligns across 8 bases. CDR1 and CDR2 (germline): SGHRS, YFSETQ. The junction had 6 bases not matched to a gene; V was cut back by 4 bases and J by 1 base. This CDR3 contains 15 residues. The CDR3, as DNA: TGCGCCAGCAGCCCCGCCGGACAGGGGAACACTGAAGCTTTCTTT. This sequence encodes CASSPAGQGNTEAFF.

The sample holds one count of this clone. The chain combines TRBV5-4 with TRBJ2-2, with 9 nucleotides matching TRBD2. V shed 2 bases, J shed 6 bases, and the junction held 5 bases outside the gene matches. Germline assignment: CDR1 SGHNT and CDR2 YYREEE (reference sequence). The CDR3 length is 15 residues. CDR3 DNA: TGTGCCAGCAGCTTCGACCGGACTAGCGCCGGGGAGCTGTTTTTT. Translated: CASSFDRTSAGELFF.

The chain employs TRBV19 and TRBJ2-1; 14 bases are a match to TRBD2. Germline values: CDR1 LNHDA, CDR2 SQIVND (reference sequence). V lost 7 bases and J lost 3; bases outside the gene matches: 17. The CDR3 loop spans 20 amino acids. The CDR3 bases are TGTGCCAGTATTTACCCGACTAGCGGGAGGGCCGAGTCGGGCTACAATGAGCAGTTCTTC. It specifies CASIYPTSGRAESGYNEQFF.

This rearrangement joins TRBV7-9 to TRBJ2-1; D is unresolved. The germline gives CDR1 SEHNR, CDR2 FQNEAQ (reference sequence). V was shortened by 1 base and J by 4 bases, with 8 bases between the two germline ends. The CDR3 consists of 14 residues. CDR3 nucleotides: TGTGCCAGCAGCTTAGGGTTGGGGTACAATGAGCAGTTCTTC. Translated: CASSLGLGYNEQFF.

In this sample, this clone turned up once. The J gene is TRBJ2-1, the V gene TRBV10-3, with D possibly being TRBD2 (5 bases). The CDR3 loop spans 14 amino acids. Germline loops: CDR1 ENHRY, CDR2 SYGVKD. V was shortened by 1 base and J by 5 bases, with 9 bases between the two germline ends. CDR3 region: CAISEYSANNEQFF. Written as DNA, the CDR3 is TGTGCCATCAGTGAGTATAGCGCGAACAATGAGCAGTTCTTC.

The chain uses TRBV7-9 and TRBJ2-1; 7 bases map to TRBD2. CDR1 SEHNR and CDR2 FQNEAQ come from the germline V gene (reference sequence). This CDR3 has 15 amino acids. V lost 2 bases, J lost 5 bases, and 6 bases stayed unmatched. The CDR3, as DNA: TGTGCCAGCAGCTTAACGTCAGCGGGACACAATGAGCAGTTCTTC. Amino acids: CASSLTSAGHNEQFF.

The chain combines TRBV6-2 or TRBV6-3 with TRBJ2-1; D is unresolved. The CDR3 is 17 amino acids. V was clipped by 5 bases and J by 7 bases, with 24 bases between them. Germline loops: CDR1 MNHEY, CDR2 SVGEGT. DNA of the CDR3: TGTGCCAGCAGTCCCCCCGCAGGCCGACCGCTTCAAAATGAGCAGTTCTTC. Protein: CASSPPAGRPLQNEQFF.

The J gene is TRBJ2-5, the V gene TRBV19; tentatively, D is TRBD1 or TRBD2 (5 bases each). The CDR3 is 12 amino acids. The V and J ends lost 5 bases and 3 bases respectively, with 7 bases between them. Germline V CDR1 and CDR2: LNHDA, SQIVND (reference sequence). Here the CDR3 reads CASSRDEETQYF. In DNA, the CDR3 is TGTGCCAGTAGTCGGGACGAAGAGACCCAGTACTTC.

This clone was observed a few times. V is TRBV3-1 (or the pseudogene TRBV3-2) and J is TRBJ1-5; possibly TRBD1 for D (6 bases). Trimming took 0 bases from V and 9 from J, leaving 18 bases between them. The CDR3 loop spans 16 amino acids. CDR1 LGHDT and CDR2 YNNKEL come from the germline V gene (reference sequence). The CDR3 is CASSQDEQGSGGPQHF. In DNA form, the CDR3 reads TGTGCCAGCAGCCAAGATGAACAGGGTTCGGGGGGGCCCCAGCATTTT.

The CDR3 loop is CAISDSHTSTDTQYF. As DNA, the CDR3 is TGTGCCATCAGTGATAGTCATACAAGCACAGATACGCAGTATTTT. This chain connects TRBV10-3 to TRBJ2-3; no reliable D call. V was pared by 3 bases and J by 0 bases, with 10 bases between. Germline loops: CDR1 ENHRY, CDR2 SYGVKD. The CDR3 loop spans 15 amino acids.

This chain links TRBV30 with TRBJ1-1; D remains unclear. CDR1 is GTSNPN and CDR2 is SVGIG in the germline V gene (reference sequence). The V gene lost 4 bases and the J gene lost 3 bases, with 9 bases spanning the gap. The CDR3 runs 12 residues. CDR3 residues: CAWKPPHTEAFF. CDR3 nucleotide sequence: TGTGCCTGGAAACCCCCACACACTGAAGCTTTCTTT.

This clone was detected a few times. The chain combines TRBV18 with TRBJ2-6, with D perhaps TRBD1 (5 bases). The germline CDR1 and CDR2 sequences are KGHSH and LQKENI. The germline V and J ends were trimmed by 4 bases and 0 bases, with 13 bases remaining between them. The CDR3 has 17 amino acids. The CDR3 coding sequence is TGTGCCAGCTCACGATCCGCAGGGCCCTCTGGGGCCAACGTCCTGACTTTC. This sequence encodes CASSRSAGPSGANVLTF.

V gene TRBV4-3 combines with J gene TRBJ1-3; the D gene is possibly TRBD1 (5 bases). Deletions cut 1 base from V and 0 bases from J, with 13 bases between. The length of the CDR3 is 17 residues. In germline, CDR1 is LGHNA, CDR2 YSLEER. The CDR3 DNA reads TGCGCCAGCAGCCAAGTCCGGGGGGGTCTCTCTGGAAACACCATATATTTT. This translates into CASSQVRGGLSGNTIYF.

The chain uses TRBV24-1 and TRBJ2-7; 9 bases align to TRBD1. This CDR3 has 14 amino acids. CDR1 KGHDR and CDR2 SFDVKD come from the germline V gene. V shed 5 bases and J 5 bases; nucleotides not matched to a gene: 6. For the CDR3, the DNA is TGTGCCACCAGTGGGGGACAGGGTTCGGACGAGCAGTACTTC. Translated: CATSGGQGSDEQYF.

In this sample, this clone turned up once. This chain connects TRBV11-2 to TRBJ2-5, with D possibly being TRBD2 (5 bases). Germline loops: CDR1 SGHAT, CDR2 FQNNGV. Trimming took 10 bases from V and 2 from J, leaving 11 bases between them. The CDR3 has 12 residues. CDR3 protein: CAIRTQQETQYF. The CDR3 DNA sequence: TGTGCCATCCGGACTCAACAAGAGACCCAGTACTTC.

For the CDR3, the DNA is TGTGCCTGGGGACACAGGGGTGGTCGGACTGAAGCTTTCTTT. Translation gives CAWGHRGGRTEAFF. The chain is built from TRBV30 and TRBJ1-1; 7 bases agree with TRBD1. J lost 5 bases, V lost 5 bases, and 11 bases had no gene match. This CDR3 is 14 amino acids long. Germline CDR1 GTSNPN, CDR2 SVGIG (reference sequence).

The V gene is TRBV11-3, the J gene TRBJ2-1; tentatively, D is TRBD2 (6 bases). CDR1 and CDR2 (germline): SGHNT, YENEEA. V was shortened by 10 bases and J by 3 bases, with 16 bases between the two germline ends. There are 14 residues in the CDR3. The CDR3 bases are TGTGCCATCCACCAAAGGGGAGGCTACAATGAGCAGTTCTTC. Amino acids: CAIHQRGGYNEQFF.

The CDR3 sequence is CASTQGGKSGNTIYF. CDR3 nucleotide sequence: TGTGCCAGCACCCAAGGGGGTAAATCTGGAAACACCATATATTTT. The rearrangement joins TRBV7-9 to TRBJ1-3, with D tentatively TRBD1 (6 bases). Germline-derived CDR1 and CDR2 are SEHNR and FQNEAQ (reference sequence). The CDR3 has 15 residues. V was trimmed by 7 bases and J by 1 base, leaving 14 bases between them.

This clone was picked up a small number of times. At one end the junction does not follow the germline gene, possibly because of a read error. This chain uses TRBV5-4 with TRBJ2-7; D remains unclear. The CDR3 is 12 amino acids. CDR1 SGHNT and CDR2 YYREEE come from the germline V gene (reference sequence). CDR3 protein: CASSLGLQPATF. In nucleotides, the CDR3 is TGTGCCAGCAGCTTGGGATTACAGCCCGCTACCTTC.